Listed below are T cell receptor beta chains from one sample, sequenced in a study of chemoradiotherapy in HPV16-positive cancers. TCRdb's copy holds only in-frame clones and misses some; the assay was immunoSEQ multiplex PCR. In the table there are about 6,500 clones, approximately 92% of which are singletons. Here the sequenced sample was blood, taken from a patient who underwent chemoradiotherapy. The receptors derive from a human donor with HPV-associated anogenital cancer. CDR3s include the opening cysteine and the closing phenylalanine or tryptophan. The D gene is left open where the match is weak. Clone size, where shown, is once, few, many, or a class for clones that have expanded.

cdr3_nt: TGTGCCAGCAGCCTAACGACCGGGACACAAAATCAGCCCCAGCATTTT
cdr3_aa: CASSLTTGTQNQPQHF
j_call: TRBJ1-5
v_call: TRBV27
clone_size: .
d_call: .

cdr3_nt: TGTGCCAGCAGTGAAGGACAGGCCCTCCAAGAGACCCAGTACTTC
cdr3_aa: CASSEGQALQETQYF
j_call: TRBJ2-5
v_call: TRBV2
clone_size: .
d_call: .

cdr3_nt: TGTGCCAGCAGTCCCCGAGGGGTGTCTGTCCGCGAGCAGTACTTC
cdr3_aa: CASSPRGVSVREQYF
j_call: TRBJ2-7
v_call: TRBV28
clone_size: .
d_call: .

cdr3_nt: TGTGCCAGTAGTATCATAAGGGGTGAGCAGTTCTTC
cdr3_aa: CASSIIRGEQFF
j_call: TRBJ2-1
v_call: TRBV19
clone_size: .
d_call: .

cdr3_nt: TGTGCCAGCAGTGAAAACGTCGGGGGATTGAACACTGAAGCTTTCTTT
cdr3_aa: CASSENVGGLNTEAFF
j_call: TRBJ1-1
v_call: TRBV2
clone_size: .
d_call: .

cdr3_nt: TGTGCCAGCACCGCGGGGGGGCTAGGCGGGGAGCTGTTTTTT
cdr3_aa: CASTAGGLGGELFF
j_call: TRBJ2-2
v_call: TRBV7-8
clone_size: .
d_call: TRBD2

cdr3_nt: TGTGCCAGCAGCCAAGGGGGCCGTAATGAAAAACTGTTTTTT
cdr3_aa: CASSQGGRNEKLFF
j_call: TRBJ1-4
v_call: TRBV9
clone_size: .
d_call: TRBD1

cdr3_nt: TGTGCCAGCAGTTTATCCAGAGGACTAGTGGGCGAGCAGTACTTC
cdr3_aa: CASSLSRGLVGEQYF
j_call: TRBJ2-7
v_call: TRBV27
clone_size: .
d_call: TRBD2

cdr3_nt: TGTGCCAGCAGCCCCGGACTAGCGGGGGGCTACGAGCAGTACTTC
cdr3_aa: CASSPGLAGGYEQYF
j_call: TRBJ2-7
v_call: TRBV7-9
clone_size: once
d_call: TRBD2

cdr3_nt: TGCGCCAGCAGCTGGCTAGCGGACACAGATACGCAGTATTTT
cdr3_aa: CASSWLADTDTQYF
j_call: TRBJ2-3
v_call: TRBV5-1
clone_size: .
d_call: TRBD2

cdr3_nt: TGTGCCAGCAGCCTCCAGAGCGGGGGGAGGACAGATACGCAGTATTTT
cdr3_aa: CASSLQSGGRTDTQYF
j_call: TRBJ2-3
v_call: TRBV9
clone_size: .
d_call: TRBD2

cdr3_nt: TGCGCCAGCAGCTTGGTAGGTCAGGGAAACTACGAGCAGTACTTC
cdr3_aa: CASSLVGQGNYEQYF
j_call: TRBJ2-7
v_call: TRBV5-1
clone_size: .
d_call: .

cdr3_nt: TGTGCCAGCAGTCAACAGGGCAACTATGGCTACACCTTC
cdr3_aa: CASSQQGNYGYTF
j_call: TRBJ1-2
v_call: TRBV27
clone_size: few
d_call: .

cdr3_nt: TGTGCCAGCAGCTTAGTGGGGGCCCAAGAGACCCAGTACTTC
cdr3_aa: CASSLVGAQETQYF
j_call: TRBJ2-5
v_call: TRBV7-9
clone_size: .
d_call: .

cdr3_nt: TGTGCCAGCAGCGTAGGTGGGGCCCATGGCTACACCTTC
cdr3_aa: CASSVGGAHGYTF
j_call: TRBJ1-2
v_call: TRBV9
clone_size: few
d_call: .